The clone carrying this T cell receptor beta chain was seen only a few times. Its matching antigen is unknown. In TCRdb, the 5' RACE reads were re-called with MiXCR into one record per CDR3 protein. In the table there are fewer than 35,000 distinct CDR3 sequences, about 5% of which are singletons. This specimen comes from a study of early T cells in non-severe SARS-CoV-2 infection. The overall study: Whole-blood bulk RNA, unsorted, was sequenced, and chains were unpaired. General study results and limits: VDJdb-based matching was biased toward anti-spike CD8 responses and missed private and CD4 specificities.

Trimming removed 5 bases from V and 3 bases from J; junction bases left unmatched: 8. Germline lookup yields CDR1 MDHEN and CDR2 SYDVKM. The CDR3 extends over 16 amino acids. The sequenced sample consisted of whole blood. J is TRBJ2-3 and V is TRBV28, with 10 bases that match TRBD1. This clonotype originated in an adult who was a healthcare worker with PCR-confirmed SARS-CoV-2 infection or an uninfected control (not recorded which). CDR3 nucleotide sequence: TGTGCCAGCAGTCCTAATGACAGGGGGCGGACAGATACGCAGTATTTT. Translation: CASSPNDRGRTDTQYF.